This T cell receptor (beta chain) was observed in a study of blood T cell repertoires in COVID-19. In the study overall: COVID-19 samples, acute and convalescent, were from the United States, Italy and Spain. T cells, B-cell-depleted T cells, or PBMCs provided the cDNA or gDNA that served as material.

CDR3 size: 16 residues. The V and J ends lost 4 bases and 9 bases, in that order; junction bases with no gene match: 12. Germline V gene sequence: CDR1 KGHSH, CDR2 LQKENI. Patients of the Seattle cohort, enrolled during active infection, were followed longitudinally. Only one count was recorded for this clone. Repertoires were generated with immunoSEQ multiplex PCR, while TCRdb's copy carries only in-frame clones and drops some. This table holds more than 65,000 clones, about 83% found once. This sequence joins TRBV18 and TRBJ2-2; 9 nucleotides match TRBD1. The receptor was derived from a young man with COVID-19, enrolled during active disease. The sample comprised peripheral blood. In nucleotides, the CDR3 is TGTGCCAGCTCACAGGACAGGGGAAGGGTCTCCAGGGAGCTGTTTTTT. Protein sequence: CASSQDRGRVSRELFF.